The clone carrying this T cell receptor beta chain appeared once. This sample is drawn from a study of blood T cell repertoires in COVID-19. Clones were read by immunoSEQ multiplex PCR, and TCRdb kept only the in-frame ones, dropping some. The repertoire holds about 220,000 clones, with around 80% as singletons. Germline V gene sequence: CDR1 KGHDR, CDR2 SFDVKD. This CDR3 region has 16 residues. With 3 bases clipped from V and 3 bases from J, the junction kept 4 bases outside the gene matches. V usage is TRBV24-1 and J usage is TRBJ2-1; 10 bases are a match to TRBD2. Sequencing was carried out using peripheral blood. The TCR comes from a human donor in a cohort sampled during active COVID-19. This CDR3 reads CATSDPSGSLYNEQFF. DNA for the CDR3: TGTGCCACCAGTGATCCTAGCGGGAGCCTCTACAATGAGCAGTTCTTC.